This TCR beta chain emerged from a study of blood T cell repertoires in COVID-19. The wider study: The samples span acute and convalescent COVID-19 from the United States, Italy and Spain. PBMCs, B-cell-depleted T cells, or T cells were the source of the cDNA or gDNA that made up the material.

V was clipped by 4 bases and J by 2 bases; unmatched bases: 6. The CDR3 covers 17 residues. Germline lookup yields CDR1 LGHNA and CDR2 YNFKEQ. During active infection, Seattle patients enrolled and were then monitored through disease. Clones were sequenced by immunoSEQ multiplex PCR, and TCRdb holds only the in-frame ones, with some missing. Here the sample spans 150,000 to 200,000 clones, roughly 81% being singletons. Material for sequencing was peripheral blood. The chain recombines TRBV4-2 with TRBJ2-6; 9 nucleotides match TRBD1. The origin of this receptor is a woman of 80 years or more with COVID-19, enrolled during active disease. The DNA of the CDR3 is TGTGCCAGCAGCCCCGGGACAGGGATCACTGGGGCCAACGTCCTGACTTTC. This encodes CASSPGTGITGANVLTF.